The clone carrying this TCR beta chain was seen many times. Amplification of TCR beta CDR3 regions was performed using RNA transcripts as template. An initial round of RT-PCR targeting the TCR CDR3 relied on the HTBI primer set. TCRdb ran MiXCR on the multiplex PCR reads and lists one entry per CDR3 protein. In the table there are 450,000 to 700,000 distinct CDR3 sequences, roughly 46% of which are singletons. V was trimmed by 0 bases and J by 6 bases, leaving 6 bases between them. CDR1 is SGHRS, CDR2 YFSETQ, per germline. CDR3 size: 12 residues. This record comes from a study of T cells in Graves' hyperthyroidism and ophthalmopathy.

The sequence was obtained from an adult woman with Graves' disease, either hyperthyroidism or ophthalmopathy (not recorded which). This chain uses TRBV5-1 with TRBJ1-2, with D perhaps matching TRBD1 (5 bases). Sequencing was done on a sample of peripheral blood or thyroid tissue (not recorded which). CDR3 sequence: CASSLETDGYTF. The CDR3 nucleotides are TGCGCCAGCAGCTTGGAGACAGATGGCTACACCTTC.